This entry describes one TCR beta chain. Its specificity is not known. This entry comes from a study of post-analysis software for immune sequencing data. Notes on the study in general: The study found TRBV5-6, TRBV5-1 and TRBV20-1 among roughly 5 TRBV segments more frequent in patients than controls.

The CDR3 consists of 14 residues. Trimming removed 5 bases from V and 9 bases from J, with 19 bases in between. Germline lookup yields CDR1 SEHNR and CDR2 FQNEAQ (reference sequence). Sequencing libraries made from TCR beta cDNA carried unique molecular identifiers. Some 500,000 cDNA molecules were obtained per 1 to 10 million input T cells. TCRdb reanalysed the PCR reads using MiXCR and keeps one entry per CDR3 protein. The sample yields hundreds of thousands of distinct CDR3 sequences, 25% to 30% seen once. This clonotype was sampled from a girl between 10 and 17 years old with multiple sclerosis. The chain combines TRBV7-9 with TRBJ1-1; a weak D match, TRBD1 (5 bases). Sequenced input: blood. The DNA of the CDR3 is TGTGCCAGCAGCCCCGAGAGCAGGGATGGTAAAGCTTTCTTT. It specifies CASSPESRDGKAFF. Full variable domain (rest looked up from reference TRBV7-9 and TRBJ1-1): DTGVSQNPRHKITKRGQNVTFRCDPISEHNRLYWYRQTLGQGPEFLTYFQNEAQLEKSRLLSDRFSAERPKGSFSTLEIQRTEQGDSAMYLCASSPESRDGKAFFGQGTRLTVV.